What follows is one T cell receptor beta chain and its context. Antigen unknown. The patients all showed relapse after autologous stem cell transplantation, while their brentuximab vedotin exposure varied. The CD8+ T cells came from thawed PBMCs through magnetic negative selection. Responses achieved at best were complete response, partial response or progressive disease. Using immunoSEQ multiplex PCR, the repertoire was profiled, and TCRdb retains in-frame clones only, with some absent. This sample yields 10,000 to 15,000 clones, of which more than 60% are seen a single time; around 22% belongs to the top ten. The data derive from a study of PD-1 blockade in classical Hodgkin lymphoma. Overall study results and limits: The drivers behind the repertoire differences, possibly disease activity or prior therapy, remain undefined. Baseline diversity in complete responders resembled that of newly diagnosed patients. After ASCT, patients who started nivolumab under 1 year later were excluded.

Trimming at V came to 5 bases and at J to 6 bases, leaving 2 bases not matched to a gene. CDR1 and CDR2 from the germline V gene are SGHAT and FQNNGV. CDR3 length: 12 amino acids. This material consisted of CD8+ T cells from blood, taken at baseline. The TCR comes from a human donor with classical Hodgkin lymphoma. The J gene is TRBJ2-7, the V gene TRBV11-2; 9 bases agree with TRBD2. The CDR3 nucleotides read TGTGCCAGCAGCGGCGGGGGGGCCGAGCAGTACTTC. Protein sequence: CASSGGGAEQYF.